Below, 6 T cell receptor beta chains from the same sample are listed, as sequenced in a study of T cells in Graves' hyperthyroidism and ophthalmopathy. RNA transcripts yielded amplified TCR beta CDR3 regions. An initial round of RT-PCR targeting the TCR CDR3 relied on the HTBI primer set. TCRdb processed the multiplex PCR reads anew with MiXCR; each CDR3 protein has one entry. The table lists under 700,000 distinct CDR3 sequences, 16% of them singletons. Sequencing was done on a sample of blood. The receptors stem from a woman between 18 and 30 years old with Graves' hyperthyroidism.

This clonotype appeared a few times. V gene TRBV12-3 or TRBV12-4 combines with J gene TRBJ1-2; TRBD1 matches at 7 bases. The junction had 20 bases not matched to a gene; V was cut back by 3 bases and J by 10 bases. The CDR3 is 17 amino acids. The CDR3 loop is CASSFGLEKGAREDYTF. The CDR3, as DNA: TGTGCCAGCAGTTTTGGACTGGAGAAGGGGGCGCGGGAAGACTACACCTTC.

This clonotype was observed a handful of times. This rearrangement joins TRBV28 to TRBJ2-4, with a possible D match to TRBD2 (6 bases). CDR1 and CDR2 (germline): MDHEN, SYDVKM. The CDR3 spans 16 residues. V lost 4 bases to trimming and J lost 0 bases, with 13 bases between them. CDR3 amino acids: CASSSGTSVAKNIQYF. The DNA for the CDR3 is TGTGCCAGCAGTTCCGGGACTTCTGTAGCCAAAAACATTCAGTACTTC.

The chain carries TRBV7-2 and TRBJ1-1; 9 positions match TRBD1. CDR1 is SGHTA and CDR2 is FQGNSA in the germline V gene. Trimming at V came to 4 bases and at J to 0 bases, leaving 3 bases not matched to a gene. CDR3 length: 15 residues. CDR3: CASSYYRGLNTEAFF. In DNA form, the CDR3 reads TGTGCCAGCAGCTATTACAGGGGGCTGAACACTGAAGCTTTCTTT. Supplemented by reference TRBV7-2 and TRBJ1-1, the full variable domain reads GAGVSQSPSNKVTEKGKDVELRCDPISGHTALYWYRQSLGQGLEFLIYFQGNSAPDKSGLPSDRFSAERTGGSVSTLTIQRTQQEDSAVYLCASSYYRGLNTEAFFGQGTRLTVV.

This clonotype was seen ten or more times. The J gene is TRBJ2-3, the V gene TRBV5-1, with 9 bases that match TRBD2. From germline, CDR1 is SGHRS and CDR2 YFSETQ. This CDR3 is built from 15 residues. Trimming took 2 bases from V and 5 from J; bases not matched to a gene: 6. The DNA of the CDR3 is TGCGCCAGCAGCTTAATAGCGGGAGTACAAGATACGCAGTATTTT. This gives the protein CASSLIAGVQDTQYF.

V is TRBV2 and J is TRBJ1-1; possibly TRBD1 for D (5 bases). CDR1 and CDR2 (germline): SNHLY, FYNNEI. CDR3 length equals 17 residues. V was trimmed by 6 bases and J by 7 bases, leaving 27 bases between them. CDR3 nucleotide sequence: TGTGCCAGCAGCTTGGCCAGGCGGGTAGAGGGGTACGGTGAAGCTTTCTTT. Its translation is CASSLARRVEGYGEAFF.

The chain couples TRBV6-1 to TRBJ2-7; 10 positions match TRBD1. Per germline, CDR1 MNHNS and CDR2 SASEGT. The CDR3 spans 15 residues. With 6 bases clipped from V and 2 bases from J, the junction kept 7 bases outside the gene matches. Here the CDR3 DNA reads TGTGCCAGCAGCGACCCGGGACAGGGGCCCTACGAGCAGTACTTC. Amino acids: CASSDPGQGPYEQYF.